The 4 T cell receptor beta chains reported below all come from one sample, sequenced in a study of blood T cell repertoires in COVID-19. The method was immunoSEQ multiplex PCR; TCRdb's version includes in-frame clones alone and lacks a portion of them. This table has tens of thousands of clones, more than 70% appearing once. Source material: peripheral blood. Source of these receptors: a woman aged 80 or over in a cohort sampled during active or convalescent COVID-19.

The chain carries TRBV24-1 and TRBJ2-1, with 11 bases lining up with TRBD1. This CDR3 has 16 residues. Germline-derived CDR1 and CDR2 are KGHDR and SFDVKD. V gave up 5 bases and J gave up 6 bases; unmatched junction bases: 8. CDR3 nucleotide sequence: TGTGCCACCAGTGCCGGACAGGGGGCAGGGTCCAATGAGCAGTTCTTC. This gives the protein CATSAGQGAGSNEQFF.

The chain uses TRBV12-3 or TRBV12-4 and TRBJ2-1; D not resolved. V lost 2 bases and J 11 bases, leaving 10 bases between the germline ends. The CDR3 consists of 12 residues. DNA of the CDR3: TGTGCCAGCAGTTTATCGCTACCCAAGCAGTTCTTC. This encodes CASSLSLPKQFF.

V usage is TRBV25-1 and J usage is TRBJ1-6; no reliable D call. The CDR3 runs 17 residues. V was shortened by 10 bases and J by 0 bases, with 19 bases between the two germline ends. Germline V CDR1 and CDR2: MGHDK, SYGVNS. The CDR3: CANPGGRPCSYNSPLHF. CDR3 coding DNA: TGTGCCAACCCGGGAGGGCGCCCCTGCTCCTATAATTCACCCCTCCACTTT.

The chain links TRBV19 to TRBJ1-2; TRBD1 agrees at 8 bases. The germline V gene has CDR1 LNHDA and CDR2 SQIVND (reference sequence). After removal of 5 bases from V and 4 bases from J, the junction contained 9 bases not matched to a gene. This CDR3 is built from 15 residues. Here the CDR3 DNA reads TGTGCCAGTAGTGCCCGGACAGGGCTTGCCTATGGCTACACCTTC. Residues: CASSARTGLAYGYTF.